This T cell receptor beta chain appears in the sequencing data of a study of shared clonotypes between healthy human individuals. V was clipped by 3 bases and J by 2 bases, with 15 bases between them. There are 15 residues in the CDR3. Germline CDR1 reads SGHDT; CDR2 reads YYEEEE. Selected positively for CCR7 and CD45RO-negative, naive CD8 cells excluded terminally differentiated effector memory CD45RA+ cells. A note on this clone: As yet, its antigen is unknown.

Libraries were prepared by immunoSEQ multiplex PCR; TCRdb keeps only in-frame clonotypes and omits some of them. The table lists about 2.1 million clones, about 92% of them singletons. Study conclusions and caveats: As a rule, naive subsets had a larger estimated richness than memory subsets. An anticipated effect of sequencing depth on clonotype sharing among donors was recognized. When compared with the clonotypes that were shared by all four sorted-subset donors, the non-shared clonotypes turned out to have lower generation probabilities.

The chain joins TRBV5-6 to TRBJ2-7; a possible D gene is TRBD2 (6 bases). Sequences were obtained from naive CD8+ T cells from PBMCs. This TCR derives from a young man in good health. Some clones in this sample may be carry-over from other donors' samples. This CDR3 reads CASSSAGWDAYEQYF. The CDR3 region has the DNA TGTGCCAGCAGCTCGGCGGGGTGGGATGCCTACGAGCAGTACTTC.